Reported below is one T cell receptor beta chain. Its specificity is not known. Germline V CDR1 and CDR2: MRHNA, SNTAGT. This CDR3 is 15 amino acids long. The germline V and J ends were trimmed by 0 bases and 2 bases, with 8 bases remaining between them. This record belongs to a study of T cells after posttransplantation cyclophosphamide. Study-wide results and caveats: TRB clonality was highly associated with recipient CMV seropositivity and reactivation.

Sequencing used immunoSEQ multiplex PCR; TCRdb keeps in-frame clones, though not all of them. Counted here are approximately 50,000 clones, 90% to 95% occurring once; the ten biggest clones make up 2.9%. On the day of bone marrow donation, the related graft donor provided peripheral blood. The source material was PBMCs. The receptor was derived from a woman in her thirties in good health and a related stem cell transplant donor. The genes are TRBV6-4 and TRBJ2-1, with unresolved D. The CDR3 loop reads CASSDSRSTYNEQFF. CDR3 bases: TGTGCCAGCAGTGACTCCCGTAGTACCTACAATGAGCAGTTCTTC.